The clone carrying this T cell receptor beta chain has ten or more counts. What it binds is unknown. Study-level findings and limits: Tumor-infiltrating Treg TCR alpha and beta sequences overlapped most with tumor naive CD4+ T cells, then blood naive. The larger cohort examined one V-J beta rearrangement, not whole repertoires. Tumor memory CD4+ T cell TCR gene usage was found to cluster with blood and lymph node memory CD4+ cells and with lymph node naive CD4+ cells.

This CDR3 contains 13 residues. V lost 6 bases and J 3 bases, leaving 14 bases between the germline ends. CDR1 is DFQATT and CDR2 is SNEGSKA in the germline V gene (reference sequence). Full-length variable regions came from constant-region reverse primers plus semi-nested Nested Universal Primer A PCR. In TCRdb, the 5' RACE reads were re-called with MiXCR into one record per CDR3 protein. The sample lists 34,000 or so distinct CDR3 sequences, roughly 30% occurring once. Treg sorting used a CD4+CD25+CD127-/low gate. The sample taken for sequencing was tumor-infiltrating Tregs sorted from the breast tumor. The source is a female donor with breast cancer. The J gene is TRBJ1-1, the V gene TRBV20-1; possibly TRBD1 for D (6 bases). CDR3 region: CSAEGGRYTEAFF. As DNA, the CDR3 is TGCAGTGCGGAGGGGGGGCGTTACACTGAAGCTTTCTTT.